These 11 T cell receptor beta chains came from one sample sequenced in a study of regulatory T cells in long-lasting Graves disease. To make TCR beta libraries, researchers used iRepertoire HTBI primers and Arm-PCR of CDR3 regions. TCRdb ran MiXCR on the multiplex PCR reads and lists one entry per CDR3 protein. This table has approximately 400,000 distinct CDR3 sequences, around 20% appearing once. Time point meaning: persistent/refractory GD, antithyroid drugs over 5 years with positive TRAb. From RNA extracted from PBMCs, the TCR library was made. Source: peripheral blood mononuclear cells (PBMCs), taken when the disease was refractory, from a patient treated with antithyroid drugs. These receptors were obtained from a female donor with Graves disease.

The sample holds many counts of this clonotype. The chain is built from TRBV28 and TRBJ2-2; D not resolved. The germline gives CDR1 MDHEN, CDR2 SYDVKM. There are 14 residues in the CDR3. The V end was cut by 6 bases, the J end by 2 bases, with 10 bases between. The CDR3 loop is CASRAEINTGELFF. The CDR3 DNA reads TGTGCCAGCAGGGCCGAGATCAACACCGGGGAGCTGTTTTTT.

The genes are TRBV7-2 and TRBJ2-1; the D is unclear. This CDR3 spans 14 amino acids. V dropped 3 bases and J dropped 8 bases, with 14 bases sitting between them. CDR1 and CDR2 from the germline V gene are SGHTA and FQGNSA. The CDR3 DNA reads as TGTGCCAGCAGCTTGTTTGAAGGTTACCATGAGCAGTTCTTC. It encodes CASSLFEGYHEQFF.

This clonotype was detected ten times or more. The V call is TRBV28, the J call TRBJ1-4; D unclear. Trimming removed 2 bases at V and 8 bases at J, with 9 bases between. CDR1 and CDR2 (germline): MDHEN, SYDVKM. The CDR3 has 13 amino acids. The CDR3, as DNA: TGTGCCAGCAGTTTAATAAGAAAGGAAAAACTGTTTTTT. It translates to CASSLIRKEKLFF.

The chain carries TRBV12-3 or TRBV12-4 and TRBJ2-5; 14 bases match TRBD2. The CDR3 has 17 residues. Trimming took 6 bases from V and 0 from J; bases not matched to a gene: 6. CDR3 DNA sequence: TGTGCCAGCAGCGGACTAGCGGGAGGAAAGTACCAAGAGACCCAGTACTTC. Translated, it gives CASSGLAGGKYQETQYF.

The chain combines TRBV18 with TRBJ2-7; D is unclear. Germline V CDR1 and CDR2: KGHSH, LQKENI. Trimming removed 1 base from V and 2 bases from J, with 12 bases in between. The CDR3 is 15 residues long. CDR3: CASSPLPGPTYEQYF. For the CDR3, the DNA is TGTGCCAGCTCACCACTCCCAGGTCCAACCTACGAGCAGTACTTC.

In its sample, this clonotype was seen many times. This chain joins TRBV27 and TRBJ1-2; 12 nucleotides agree with TRBD1. CDR3 size: 16 residues. Germline CDR1 is MNHEY and CDR2 is SMNVEV (reference sequence). Losses at the gene ends were 3 bases for V and 6 bases for J; bases not matched to a gene: 8. CDR3 sequence: CASSLSGTGGEDGYTF. The CDR3, as DNA: TGTGCCAGCAGTTTGTCCGGGACAGGGGGCGAAGATGGCTACACCTTC.

The chain joins TRBV7-2 to TRBJ1-5; D is uncertain. V shed 5 bases and J shed 7 bases, with 18 bases lying between them. Germline CDR1 reads SGHTA; CDR2 reads FQGNSA. CDR3 length: 15 residues. The CDR3 sequence is CASSQDKDPGQPQHF. The CDR3 region has the DNA TGTGCCAGCAGCCAAGATAAGGACCCCGGGCAGCCCCAGCATTTT.

The rearrangement joins TRBV7-9 to TRBJ2-2; D gene uncertain. CDR1 SEHNR and CDR2 FQNEAQ come from the germline V gene (reference sequence). V lost 1 base to trimming and J lost 4 bases, with 7 bases between them. The CDR3 is 14 residues long. CDR3 sequence reads: CASSLVLLTGELFF. As DNA, the CDR3 is TGTGCCAGCAGCTTAGTACTTCTCACCGGGGAGCTGTTTTTT.

The chain employs TRBV12-3 or TRBV12-4 and TRBJ2-3, with 8 nucleotides matching TRBD2. Trimming at V came to 7 bases and at J to 6 bases, leaving 9 bases not matched to a gene. The CDR3 is made up of 14 amino acids. The CDR3 coding sequence is TGTGCCAGCACCCCAAAGGCTAGCGGGGATACGCAGTATTTT. Translation: CASTPKASGDTQYF.

As concerns this clonotype: One end of the junction is discordant with germline, which a read error may explain. The CDR3 DNA reads TGTGCCAGCAGTTACTCGTTAGGGAGCGTGGGCGAGAAGTACTTC. Translation: CASSYSLGSVGEKYF. The V call is TRBV6-5, the J call TRBJ2-7; D perhaps matches TRBD2 (5 bases). In germline, CDR1 is MNHEY, CDR2 SVGAGI. This CDR3 spans 15 amino acids.

The V and J genes are TRBV6-1 and TRBJ2-6; 7 bases match TRBD1. The CDR3 contains 20 residues. Germline V lookup: CDR1 MNHNS, CDR2 SASEGT. The V and J ends lost 5 bases and 3 bases, in that order; junction bases with no gene match: 19. The CDR3, as DNA: TGTGCCAGCAGTCCCAATAGACAGGGAAATTCTATCTTTGGGGCCAACGTCCTGACTTTC. It codes for CASSPNRQGNSIFGANVLTF.